This T cell receptor gamma chain was sequenced in a study of gamma-delta chains in newborns, infants, children. TCRdb reanalysed the reads via CATT. Among about 2,700 gamma-chain clones listed, roughly 26% were seen once. The sample holds a few counts of this clone. The sample contains more than one DNA sequence encoding this CDR3. Germline-derived CDR1 and CDR2 are GITISATS and ISYDGTV (reference sequence). V shed 3 bases, J shed 9 bases, and the junction held 5 bases outside the gene matches. The CDR3 extends over 15 amino acids. The origin of this receptor is a child who was a newborn, infant or young child, either healthy, febrile or measles-vaccinated (not recorded which). This rearrangement joins TRGV9 to TRGJP. Specimen: blood. The CDR3 loop is CALWETGLGKKIKVF. The CDR3, as DNA: TGTGCCTTGTGGGAGACAGGGTTGGGCAAAAAAATCAAGGTATTT.